What follows are 9 T cell receptor beta chains derived from one specimen sequenced in a study of identical twins. TCRdb fed the 5' RACE reads into MiXCR, producing one record per CDR3 protein. Of roughly 280,000 distinct CDR3 sequences listed, roughly 9.8% are singletons. Another study also made use of these data, one on yellow fever vaccine responses in identical twins.

Sequences were obtained from CD8+ T cells sorted from blood. The receptor source for this set is a woman under 30 in good health.

This clonotype was counted many times. The V gene is TRBV27, the J gene TRBJ2-2; D possibly matches TRBD1 or TRBD2 (5 bases each). Trimming removed 3 bases from V and 1 base from J, with 9 bases in between. The CDR3 is 15 residues long. CDR1 is MNHEY and CDR2 is SMNVEV in the germline V gene (reference sequence). Here the CDR3 reads CASSFRDGNTGELFF. Here the CDR3 DNA reads TGTGCCAGCAGTTTCCGGGACGGGAACACCGGGGAGCTGTTTTTT.

This clonotype was recorded at least ten times. This chain joins TRBV29-1 and TRBJ2-7, with 8 bases fitting TRBD2. The length of the CDR3 is 15 residues. V was pared by 7 bases and J by 3 bases, with 14 bases of the junction left unmatched. CDR1 and CDR2 (germline): SQVTM, ANQGSEA. The chain's CDR3 is CSAEMGTSGIYEQYF. The CDR3 nucleotides are TGCAGCGCAGAAATGGGGACTAGTGGCATCTACGAGCAGTACTTC.

This clonotype was detected ten times or more. The chain carries TRBV11-2 and TRBJ2-2; D not resolved. The V end lost 2 bases, the J end lost 3 bases, and 4 bases lay between the germline ends. CDR3 size: 13 residues. From germline, CDR1 is SGHAT and CDR2 FQNNGV. CDR3 sequence reads: CASSLSHTGELFF. CDR3 DNA: TGTGCCAGCAGCTTAAGCCACACCGGGGAGCTGTTTTTT.

The chain joins TRBV29-1 to TRBJ1-2; unclear D gene. Germline V lookup: CDR1 SQVTM, CDR2 ANQGSEA. There are 12 residues in the CDR3. V was shortened by 6 bases and J by 4 bases, with 12 bases between the two germline ends. The CDR3 reads CSVRLGVYGYTF. The CDR3 coding sequence is TGCAGCGTCCGGCTCGGGGTCTATGGCTACACCTTC.

This clonotype was seen more than once but under ten times. The V call is TRBV7-9, the J call TRBJ2-7; 7 bases match TRBD1. The CDR3 runs 13 residues. Looked up from germline, CDR1 is SEHNR and CDR2 is FQNEAQ (reference sequence). V lost 4 bases to trimming and J lost 7 bases; unmatched junction nucleotides: 7. CDR3 nucleotides: TGTGCCAGCAGCTCCCAGGGACAGCTAGAGCAGTACTTC. This codes for CASSSQGQLEQYF.

In its sample, this clonotype was seen a few times. The chain is built from TRBV19 and TRBJ1-1; 9 bases are shared with TRBD1. Unmatched junction bases numbered 10, after V lost 9 bases and J lost 5 bases. Looked up from germline, CDR1 is LNHDA and CDR2 is SQIVND (reference sequence). This CDR3 has 14 amino acids. CDR3 sequence: CASRDRAGWTEAFF. For the CDR3, the DNA is TGTGCCAGCCGGGACAGGGCGGGGTGGACTGAAGCTTTCTTT.

Only one count was recorded for this clonotype. This chain joins TRBV20-1 and TRBJ1-1; D gene unclear. V lost 2 bases to trimming and J lost 4 bases, with 8 bases between them. CDR3 length: 12 residues. Germline CDR1 is DFQATT and CDR2 is SNEGSKA (reference sequence). The CDR3 nucleotides read TGCAGTGCTAGAACACAGATCACTGAAGCTTTCTTT. Translated, it gives CSARTQITEAFF.

At least ten counts were recorded for this clonotype. The genes are TRBV2 and TRBJ2-1; 10 nucleotides line up with TRBD1. The junction had 5 bases not matched to a gene; V was cut back by 8 bases and J by 1 base. This CDR3 region has 15 residues. The germline CDR1 and CDR2 sequences are SNHLY and FYNNEI. The CDR3 loop is CASRWGQGSYNEQFF. The CDR3 DNA is TGTGCCAGCCGGTGGGGACAGGGGTCCTACAATGAGCAGTTCTTC.

This clonotype was counted many times. This sequence joins TRBV10-2 and TRBJ1-2; no definite D call. The CDR3 consists of 20 residues. The V and J ends lost 0 bases and 8 bases respectively, with 31 bases between them. Germline CDR1 and CDR2: WSHSY and SAAADI. CDR3 DNA sequence: TGCGCCAGCAGTGAGTCGATTGAGGAGGCCATGAGAGGTCGCAGAGGAGGCTACACCTTC. It encodes CASSESIEEAMRGRRGGYTF.